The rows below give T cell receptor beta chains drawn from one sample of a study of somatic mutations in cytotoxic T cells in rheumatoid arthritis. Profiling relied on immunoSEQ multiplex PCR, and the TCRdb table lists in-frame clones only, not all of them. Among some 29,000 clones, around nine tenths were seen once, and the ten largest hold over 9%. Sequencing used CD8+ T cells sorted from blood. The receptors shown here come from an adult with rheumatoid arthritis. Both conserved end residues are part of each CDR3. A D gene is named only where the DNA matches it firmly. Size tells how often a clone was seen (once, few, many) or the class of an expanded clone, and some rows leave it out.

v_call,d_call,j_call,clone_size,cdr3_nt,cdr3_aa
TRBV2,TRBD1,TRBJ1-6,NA,TGTGCCACCGAGCTAGGGGGCAGGTCGGAAAATTCACCCCTCCACTTT,CATELGGRSENSPLHF
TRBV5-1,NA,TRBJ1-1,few,TGCGCCAGCAGCTTGAACACTGAAGCTTTCTTT,CASSLNTEAFF
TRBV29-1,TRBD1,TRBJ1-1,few,TGCAGCGCACAGGGGAGGACTGAAGCTTTCTTT,CSAQGRTEAFF
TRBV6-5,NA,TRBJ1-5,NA,TGTGCCAGCTCGCTGTCGGTTGATGGAAATCAGCCCCAGCATTTT,CASSLSVDGNQPQHF
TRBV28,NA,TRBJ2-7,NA,TGTGCCAGCAGTTTCGGGCGAATTACCTACGAGCAGTACTTC,CASSFGRITYEQYF
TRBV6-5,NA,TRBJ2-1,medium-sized,TGTGCCAGCAGTCCCTTTGAGGGAGACCACAATGAGCAGTTCTTC,CASSPFEGDHNEQFF
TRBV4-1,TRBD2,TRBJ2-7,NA,TGCGCCAGCAGCCAATTAGCGGGAGGGGCCTACGAGCAGTACTTC,CASSQLAGGAYEQYF
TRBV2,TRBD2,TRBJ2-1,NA,TGTGCCCGTCAGCGGGAGGGGAGTTACAATGAGCAGTTCTTC,CARQREGSYNEQFF
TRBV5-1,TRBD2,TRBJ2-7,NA,TGCGCCAGCAGCTTGTTCCTAGCGGGAGGCTTTTACGAGCAGTACTTC,CASSLFLAGGFYEQYF
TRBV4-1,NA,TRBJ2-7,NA,TGCGCCAGCAGCCACCGGGACACGTCCTACGAGCAGTACTTC,CASSHRDTSYEQYF
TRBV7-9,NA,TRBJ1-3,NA,TGTGCCAGCAGGGGAATTAGGGGTTCGGAAATCTCTGGAAACACCATATATTTT,CASRGIRGSEISGNTIYF
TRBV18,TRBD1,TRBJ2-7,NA,TGTGCCAGCTCCAACCCCTCCGGGACAGGGGCCATCTACGAGCAGTACTTC,CASSNPSGTGAIYEQYF
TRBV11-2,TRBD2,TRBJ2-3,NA,TGTGCCAGCAGAACGGGAGCGGGGGGCACAGATACGCAGTATTTT,CASRTGAGGTDTQYF
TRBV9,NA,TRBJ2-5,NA,TGTGCCAGCAGCGCGCCTTACGATAGTGAGACCCAGTACTTC,CASSAPYDSETQYF
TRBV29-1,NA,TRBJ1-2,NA,TGCAGCGTTGTACCAGGGGAGGATGGCTACACCTTC,CSVVPGEDGYTF
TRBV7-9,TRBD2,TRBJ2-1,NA,TGTGCCAGCAGGTTACAACAGGCTAGCGGGGCACTTTACAATGAGCAGTTCTTC,CASRLQQASGALYNEQFF
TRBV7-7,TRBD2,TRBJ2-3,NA,TGTGCCAGCAGCTTATCGACTAGCGGTAACACAGATACGCAGTATTTT,CASSLSTSGNTDTQYF
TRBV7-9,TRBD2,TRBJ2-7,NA,TGTGCCAGCAGCTTCTCTGGCGGGGGCTACGAGCAGTACTTC,CASSFSGGGYEQYF
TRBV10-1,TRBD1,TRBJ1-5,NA,TGCGCCAGCAGTGTCGCGGGACAGCAAACTGTGTATAGCAATCAACCCCAGCATTTT,CASSVAGQQTVYSNQPQHF
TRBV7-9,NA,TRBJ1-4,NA,TGTGCCAGCAGCTTACAGGATAATGAAAAACTGTTTTTT,CASSLQDNEKLFF
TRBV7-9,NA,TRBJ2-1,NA,TGTGCCAGCACCCGACAGCGTAATGAGCAGTTCTTC,CASTRQRNEQFF
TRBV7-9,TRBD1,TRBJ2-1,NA,TGTGCCAGCAGTTACTCCGGGACAGGGCCTTACAATGAGCAGTTCTTC,CASSYSGTGPYNEQFF
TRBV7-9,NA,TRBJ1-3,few,TGTGCCAGCAGCTTCGGACCACCGGACTCCTCTGGAAACACCATATATTTT,CASSFGPPDSSGNTIYF
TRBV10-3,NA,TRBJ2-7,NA,TGTGCCATCAGTGAGTCGGGGACAGCGGGAAGCTCCTACGAGCAGTACTTC,CAISESGTAGSSYEQYF
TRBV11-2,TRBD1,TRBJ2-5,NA,TGTGCCAGCAGCTCGTGGACAGGGGGAGAGACCCAGTACTTC,CASSSWTGGETQYF
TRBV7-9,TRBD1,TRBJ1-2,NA,TGTGCCAGCAGCTCGGGACAGACCCTCTATGGCTACACCTTC,CASSSGQTLYGYTF
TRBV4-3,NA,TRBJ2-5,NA,TGCGCCAGCAGCCAAGGTTCGGGGGTGGACGAGACCCAGTACTTC,CASSQGSGVDETQYF
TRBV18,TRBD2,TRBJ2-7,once,TGTGCCAGCTCCGGACTAGCGGGCCCTTCCGACTACGAGCAGTACTTC,CASSGLAGPSDYEQYF
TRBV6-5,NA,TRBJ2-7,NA,TGTGCCAGCAGTTACTCTACATTTCAGTACGAGCAGTACTTC,CASSYSTFQYEQYF
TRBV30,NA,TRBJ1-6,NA,TGTGCCTGGAGCCCGGGATACAACTCCTATAATTCACCCCTCCACTTT,CAWSPGYNSYNSPLHF
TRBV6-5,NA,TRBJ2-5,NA,TGTGCCACAGGGGAAGAGACCCAGTACTTC,CATGEETQYF
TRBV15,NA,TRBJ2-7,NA,TGTGCCACCAGCAGAGGGACACGGAACGAGCAGTACTTC,CATSRGTRNEQYF
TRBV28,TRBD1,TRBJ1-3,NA,TGTGCCAGCAGGAGGACAGGCTCTGGAAACACCATATATTTT,CASRRTGSGNTIYF
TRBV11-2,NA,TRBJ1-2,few,TGTGCCAGCAGCTCGGACAGCTATGGCTACACCTTC,CASSSDSYGYTF
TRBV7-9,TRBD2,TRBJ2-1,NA,TGTGCCAGCAGCCCTCGCGGGGGTCAGGATTACAATGAGCAGTTCTTC,CASSPRGGQDYNEQFF
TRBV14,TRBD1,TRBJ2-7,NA,TGTGCCAGCAGCCTCCACGGACAGGGATACGAGCAGTACTTC,CASSLHGQGYEQYF
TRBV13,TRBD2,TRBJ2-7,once,TGTGCCAGCAGTTCTATAGCGGGAGAGGTGCAGTACTTC,CASSSIAGEVQYF
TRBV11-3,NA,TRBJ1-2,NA,TGTGCCAGCAGCTTAGTTAGGCTCGGGCAGGGGACCTCTAACTATGGCTACACCTTC,CASSLVRLGQGTSNYGYTF
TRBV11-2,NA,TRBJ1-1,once,TGTGCCAGCAGAAGTTTGAACACTGAAGCTTTCTTT,CASRSLNTEAFF
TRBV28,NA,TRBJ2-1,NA,TGTGCCAGCAGTTTAGGGGAGAGCTCCTACAATGAGCAGTTCTTC,CASSLGESSYNEQFF
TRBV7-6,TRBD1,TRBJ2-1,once,TGTGCCAGCAGCCTTAGTCCCCCGGACAGGATATTCTTC,CASSLSPPDRIFF
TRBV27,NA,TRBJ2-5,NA,TGTGCCAGCTCCGGGCTAGTAGAAGAGACCCAGTACTTC,CASSGLVEETQYF
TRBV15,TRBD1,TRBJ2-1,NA,TGTGCCACCAGCGACAGGGGGAGCTCCTACAATGAGCAGTTCTTC,CATSDRGSSYNEQFF
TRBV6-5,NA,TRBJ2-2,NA,TGTGCCAGCACTTTGTGGCAGGGTCGGACCGGGGAGCTGTTTTTT,CASTLWQGRTGELFF
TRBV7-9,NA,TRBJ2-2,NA,TGTGCCAGCAGCTTGACTTCCCCGCACACCGGGGAGCTGTTTTTT,CASSLTSPHTGELFF
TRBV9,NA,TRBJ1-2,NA,TGTGCCAGCAGCGTAGTTGGCGGCCCCGGTGGCTACACCTTC,CASSVVGGPGGYTF
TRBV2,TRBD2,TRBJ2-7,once,TGTGCCAGCAGTGTTAGCGGGGGCCCCTACGAGCAGTACTTC,CASSVSGGPYEQYF
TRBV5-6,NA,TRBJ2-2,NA,TGTGCCAGCAGCAGGACTACGAACACCGGGGAGCTGTTTTTT,CASSRTTNTGELFF
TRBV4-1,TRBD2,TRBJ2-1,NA,TGCGCCAGCAGCCTACTAGCGGGAGGCTTGGATGAGCAGTTCTTC,CASSLLAGGLDEQFF
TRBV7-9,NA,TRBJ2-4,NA,TGTGCCAGCAGCCGCGATATAGCCAAAAACATTCAGTACTTC,CASSRDIAKNIQYF
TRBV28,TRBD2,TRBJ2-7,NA,TGTGCCAGCAGTTTCGTAAGCGGGGGTCCGTCAACCTACGAGCAGTACTTC,CASSFVSGGPSTYEQYF
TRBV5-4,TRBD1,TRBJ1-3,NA,TGTGCCAGCAGCTCGACAGGGGAGGGAAACACCATATATTTT,CASSSTGEGNTIYF
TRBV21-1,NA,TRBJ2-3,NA,TGTGCCAGCAGCGCACGTCTCCCAGATACGCAGTATTTT,CASSARLPDTQYF
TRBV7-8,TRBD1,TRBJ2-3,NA,TGTGCCAGCAGCTTTCCCTGGGACAGGGGGATGATGGATACGCAGTATTTT,CASSFPWDRGMMDTQYF
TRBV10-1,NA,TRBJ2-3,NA,TGCGCCAGCAGCGGTGACCCGAAACTCGCACAGGGAGATACGCAGTATTTT,CASSGDPKLAQGDTQYF